A single sample is the source of the 6 T cell receptor beta chains below, sequenced in a study of T cell responses to AZD1222 COVID-19 vaccine. Some clones are missing from TCRdb's copy, which holds only in-frame ones; the method was immunoSEQ multiplex PCR. This table has 150,000 or so clones, roughly 90% appearing once. The starting material was peripheral blood, obtained on day 0 of AZD1222 vaccination. The receptors stem from an adult in good health.

The rearrangement joins TRBV6-1 to TRBJ2-1; possible D gene TRBD1, 6 bases. CDR3 length: 14 residues. The germline V gene has CDR1 MNHNS and CDR2 SASEGT. V lost 3 bases, J lost 3 bases, and 9 bases lay in between. CDR3 nucleotide sequence: TGTGCCAGCAGTGACAGGGGTCGCTACAATGAGCAGTTCTTC. This translates into CASSDRGRYNEQFF.

The genes are TRBV6-5 and TRBJ1-2; 8 bases agree with TRBD1. The trim removed 2 bases at V and 6 bases at J, leaving 2 bases unmatched. Per germline, CDR1 MNHEY and CDR2 SVGAGI. The CDR3 consists of 13 residues. DNA for the CDR3: TGTGCCAGCAGTTACCCAGGGGGCGATGGCTACACCTTC. This codes for CASSYPGGDGYTF.

CDR3 loop: CSVALKVGNTEAFF. The CDR3 nucleotides read TGCAGCGTGGCCCTTAAAGTGGGGAACACTGAAGCTTTCTTT. The chain carries TRBV29-1 and TRBJ1-1; D uncertain. The CDR3 loop spans 14 amino acids. Germline V gene data show CDR1 as SQVTM and CDR2 as ANQGSEA. Trimming shortened V by 6 bases and J by 1 base, and 15 bases separated the two germline ends.

The gene calls are TRBV28 and TRBJ1-4, with 7 bases identical to TRBD1. CDR1 MDHEN and CDR2 SYDVKM come from the germline V gene. The CDR3 spans 15 residues. J lost 0 bases, V lost 2 bases, and 0 bases had no gene match. CDR3 protein: CASSLDRATNEKLFF. The CDR3 nucleotides read TGTGCCAGCAGTTTAGACAGGGCAACTAATGAAAAACTGTTTTTT.

The rearrangement joins TRBV16 to TRBJ2-2; D remains unclear. V was trimmed by 4 bases and J by 6 bases, leaving 12 bases between them. This CDR3 contains 14 residues. Germline V lookup: CDR1 KGHSY, CDR2 FQNENV. CDR3 DNA: TGTGCCAGCAGCCCCAAACCTCAATCCGGGGAGCTGTTTTTT. It encodes CASSPKPQSGELFF.

This chain links TRBV9 with TRBJ2-1; 8 nucleotides align to TRBD1. Germline values: CDR1 SGDLS, CDR2 YYNGEE. V trimming: 2 bases; J trimming: 4 bases; junction bases outside the gene matches: 11. The CDR3 spans 17 residues. The DNA of the CDR3 is TGTGCCAGCAGCGTTCAGGGGGCGGGGACGGGGTACAATGAGCAGTTCTTC. It encodes CASSVQGAGTGYNEQFF.